This entry lists 4 T cell receptor beta chains sequenced from one sample in a study of T cell responses to AZD1222 COVID-19 vaccine. Clones were sequenced by immunoSEQ multiplex PCR, and TCRdb holds only the in-frame ones, with some missing. Of 150,000 to 190,000 clones in the sample, more than 85% are singletons; the top ten hold less than 1.6%. The sample consisted of peripheral blood, taken 28 days after the second AZD1222 dose. These receptors were obtained from an adult who received the AZD1222 COVID-19 vaccine.

The chain recombines TRBV29-1 with TRBJ2-5; D is unclear. The CDR3 extends over 13 amino acids. Germline V gene lookup returns CDR1 SQVTM and CDR2 ANQGSEA. V was cut by 1 base and J by 4 bases, with 10 bases left in between. CDR3 DNA: TGCAGCGTTGAAGCCGTTCTAACAGAGACCCAGTACTTC. It translates to CSVEAVLTETQYF.

The J gene is TRBJ1-5, the V gene TRBV28; TRBD1 matches at 8 bases. This CDR3 is built from 14 residues. The V gene end was trimmed by 8 bases and the J gene end by 3 bases; junction bases not matched to a gene: 6. The V gene's germline CDR1 is MDHEN and CDR2 SYDVKM. CDR3 in amino acids: CASGTGRINQPQHF. The CDR3 bases are TGTGCCAGCGGGACAGGTAGAATCAATCAGCCCCAGCATTTT.

This chain links TRBV30 with TRBJ1-1; D not resolved. Trimming cost V 1 base and J 1 base, with 7 bases left between them. Germline V gives CDR1 GTSNPN, CDR2 SVGIG (reference sequence). There are 13 residues in the CDR3. CDR3 nucleotides: TGTGCCTGGAGTGCGGACGGGAACACTGAAGCTTTCTTT. Translated, it gives CAWSADGNTEAFF.

The CDR3 DNA sequence: TGTGCCAGCAGCTGGGGGGGGACAATCTACGAGCAGTACTTC. It is translated as CASSWGGTIYEQYF. The chain uses TRBV11-2 and TRBJ2-7, with D perhaps matching TRBD2 (7 bases). With 4 bases removed from V and 3 bases from J, the gap between germline ends came to 13 bases. Germline CDR1 and CDR2: SGHAT and FQNNGV. This CDR3 contains 14 residues.